This T cell receptor (beta chain) was sequenced in a study of early T cells in non-severe SARS-CoV-2 infection. In the study overall: Sequencing of unsorted whole blood was done on bulk RNA, leaving chains unpaired.

General study results and limits: Private and CD4 specificities were missed by VDJdb matching, which favored anti-spike CD8 responses.

CDR1 and CDR2 (germline): LGHDT, YNNKEL (reference sequence). The CDR3 length is 13 residues. The J segment lost 13 bases and the V segment lost 4 bases, leaving 6 bases of the junction unmatched. Unique molecular identifiers were added to individual cDNA molecules. From the 5' RACE reads, TCRdb called clonotypes with MiXCR, one entry per CDR3 protein. Seen here are 30,000 to 40,000 distinct CDR3 sequences, roughly 8% observed once, and the top ten hold roughly an eighth. This clonotype was detected only a few times. The antigen remains undetermined. This sequence originates from an adult who was a healthcare worker with PCR-confirmed SARS-CoV-2 infection or an uninfected control (not recorded which). The chain links TRBV3-1 to TRBJ2-5; 13 bases map to TRBD2. The material was whole blood, obtained at baseline. CDR3 nucleotides: TGTGCCAGCAGCCGGACTAGCGGGGGCCCCACGTACTTC. Its protein is CASSRTSGGPTYF.